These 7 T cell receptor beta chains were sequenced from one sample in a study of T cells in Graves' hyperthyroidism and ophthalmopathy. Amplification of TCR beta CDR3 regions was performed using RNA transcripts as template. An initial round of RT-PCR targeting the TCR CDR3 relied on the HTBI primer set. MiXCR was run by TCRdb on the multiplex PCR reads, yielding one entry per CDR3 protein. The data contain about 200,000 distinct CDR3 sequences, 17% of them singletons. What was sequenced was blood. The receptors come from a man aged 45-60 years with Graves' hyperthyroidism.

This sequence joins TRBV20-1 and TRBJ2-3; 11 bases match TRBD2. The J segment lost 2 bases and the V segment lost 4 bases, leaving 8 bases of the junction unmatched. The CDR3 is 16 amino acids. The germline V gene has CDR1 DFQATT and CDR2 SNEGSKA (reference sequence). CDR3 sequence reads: CSAIPLAGGNTDTQYF. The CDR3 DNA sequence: TGCAGTGCTATTCCTTTAGCGGGAGGGAACACAGATACGCAGTATTTT.

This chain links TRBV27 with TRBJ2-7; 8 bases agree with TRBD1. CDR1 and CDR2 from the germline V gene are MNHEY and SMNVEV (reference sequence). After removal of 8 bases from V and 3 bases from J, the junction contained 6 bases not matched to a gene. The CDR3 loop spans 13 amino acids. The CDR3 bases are TGTGCCAGCGCCCCGGGGACAGGCTACGAGCAGTACTTC. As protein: CASAPGTGYEQYF.

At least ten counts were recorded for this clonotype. CDR3 bases: TGTGCCAGCAGTTTAAGGGGAGGTCTGGTCCCCGGGGAGCTGTTTTTT. Translated, it gives CASSLRGGLVPGELFF. This sequence joins TRBV12-3 or TRBV12-4 and TRBJ2-2; tentatively, D is TRBD2 (6 bases). CDR3 size: 16 residues. Trimming took 2 bases from V and 6 from J, leaving 16 bases between them.

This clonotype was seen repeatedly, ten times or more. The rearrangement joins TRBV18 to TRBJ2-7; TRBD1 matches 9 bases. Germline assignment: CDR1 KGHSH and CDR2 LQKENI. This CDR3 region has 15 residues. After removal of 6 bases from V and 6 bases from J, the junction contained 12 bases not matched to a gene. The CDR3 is CASSPNQGQGSEQYF. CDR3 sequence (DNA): TGTGCCAGCTCGCCAAATCAGGGACAGGGCTCCGAGCAGTACTTC.

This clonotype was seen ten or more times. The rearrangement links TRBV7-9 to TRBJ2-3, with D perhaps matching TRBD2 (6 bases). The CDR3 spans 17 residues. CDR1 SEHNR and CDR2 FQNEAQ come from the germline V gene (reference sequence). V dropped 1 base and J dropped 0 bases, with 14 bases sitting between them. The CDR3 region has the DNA TGTGCCAGCAGCTTAGGTGGGACTCCGGGGAGCACAGATACGCAGTATTTT. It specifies CASSLGGTPGSTDTQYF.

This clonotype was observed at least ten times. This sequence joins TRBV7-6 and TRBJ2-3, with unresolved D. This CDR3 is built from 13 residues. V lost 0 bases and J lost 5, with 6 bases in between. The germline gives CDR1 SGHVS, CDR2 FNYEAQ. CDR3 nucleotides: TGTGCCAGCAGCTTAGCCCTTGGAGATACGCAGTATTTT. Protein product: CASSLALGDTQYF.

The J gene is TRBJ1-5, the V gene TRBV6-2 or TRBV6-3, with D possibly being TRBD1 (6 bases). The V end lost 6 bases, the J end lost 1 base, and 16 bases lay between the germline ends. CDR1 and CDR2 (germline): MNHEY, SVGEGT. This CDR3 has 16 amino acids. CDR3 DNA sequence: TGTGCCAGCAGCCCCCGAGGGCAGGGGAGCAATCAGCCCCAGCATTTT. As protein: CASSPRGQGSNQPQHF.